These 2 T cell receptor beta chains were sequenced from one sample in a study of shared clonotypes between healthy human individuals. CD45RO-negative CD8 cells positively selected for CCR7 made up the naive population, which excluded terminally differentiated effector memory CD45RA+ cells. Here immunoSEQ multiplex PCR was the method, and the copy in TCRdb shows in-frame clones only, minus some. The sample lists about 680,000 clones, roughly 94% occurring once. Sequencing was done on a sample of naive CD8+ T cells sorted from blood. These receptors originate from a man aged 25-45 years in good health.

The chain links TRBV9 to TRBJ2-5, with 7 bases lining up with TRBD1. V was pared by 0 bases and J by 4 bases, with 6 bases of the junction left unmatched. CDR1 is SGDLS, CDR2 YYNGEE, per germline. The CDR3 spans 15 residues. The CDR3 loop reads CASSVDGSGGETQYF. The CDR3 DNA follows: TGTGCCAGCAGCGTAGACGGGTCAGGGGGAGAGACCCAGTACTTC.

The chain recombines TRBV28 with TRBJ2-1; TRBD2 matches 10 bases. This CDR3 has 17 amino acids. In germline, CDR1 is MDHEN, CDR2 SYDVKM. With V trimmed by 6 bases and J by 3 bases, 11 bases remained unmatched. The CDR3 loop is CASSPGSLAGNYNEQFF. The CDR3 DNA follows: TGTGCCAGCAGCCCAGGCTCACTAGCGGGGAACTACAATGAGCAGTTCTTC.